The 4 T cell receptor beta chains given below trace back to one sample, sequenced in a study of monozygotic twins with inflammatory bowel disease. TCRdb re-analyzed the 5' RACE reads; it lists each CDR3 protein once, without DNA. The sample yields about 450,000 distinct CDR3 sequences, of which the top ten take up roughly 2.2%. The sequenced sample was blood. All receptors come from a human donor with ulcerative colitis or Crohn's disease, or a healthy co-twin of an affected twin (not recorded which).

This chain connects TRBV29-1 to TRBJ1-2; TCRdb designates TRBD1, a call that cannot be tested without DNA. Germline CDR1 and CDR2: SQVTM and ANQGSEA. The CDR3 sequence is 14 residues long. CDR3 region: CSVPSGTGTWGYTF.

Considering frequency, this clonotype is medium-sized. V gene TRBV4-1 combines with J gene TRBJ2-7; the D gene TCRdb calls, TRBD1, cannot be checked with no DNA. The CDR3 is 14 amino acids. Looked up from germline, CDR1 is MGHRA and CDR2 is YSYEKL. The CDR3 region is CASSQDRGYYEQYF.

The chain combines TRBV4-2 with TRBJ2-7; the TCRdb call, TRBD1, lacks DNA for checking. This CDR3 comprises 13 residues. The germline V gene encodes CDR1 LGHNA and CDR2 YNFKEQ. The CDR3 spells CASSPPQSYEQYF.

The chain's CDR3 is CASTPRGRINTEAFF. The V and J genes are TRBV12-3 or TRBV12-4 and TRBJ1-1; TCRdb selects TRBD1, and the lack of DNA leaves this call unchecked. CDR3 length equals 15 residues.